The 12 T cell receptor beta chains in this list originate from one sample, sequenced in a study of Tregs in tolerant kidney transplant recipients. The data were produced by immunoSEQ multiplex PCR, yet TCRdb's version contains in-frame clones alone and is incomplete. Seen here are 80,000 to 90,000 clones, just over 90% observed once, and the top ten hold roughly 5%. The sequenced sample consisted of CD8+ T cells from blood. Source of these receptors: a human donor in good health.

The genes are TRBV4-1 and TRBJ2-7; D not certain. Trimming stripped 4 bases from V and 0 bases from J, with 10 bases between. Per the germline V gene, CDR1 is MGHRA and CDR2 is YSYEKL. This CDR3 spans 14 amino acids. This CDR3 is CASSPPQSSYEQYF. The CDR3 bases are TGCGCCAGCAGCCCCCCGCAGAGCTCCTACGAGCAGTACTTC.

The rearrangement uses TRBV7-3 and TRBJ2-1, with D uncertain. Trimming took 3 bases from V and 4 from J, leaving 7 bases between them. CDR1 is SGHTA and CDR2 is FQGTGA in the germline V gene. The CDR3 sequence is 13 residues long. The DNA of the CDR3 is TGTGCCAGCAGCTTCGGTGGGTACAATGAGCAGTTCTTC. Residues: CASSFGGYNEQFF.

This clone was counted only a few times. This chain joins TRBV27 and TRBJ2-2; 8 positions match TRBD1. The V gene's germline CDR1 is MNHEY and CDR2 SMNVEV (reference sequence). V lost 6 bases, J lost 6 bases, and 12 bases stayed unmatched. The CDR3 sequence is 16 residues long. The CDR3 DNA sequence: TGTGCCAGCAGCCTAAACCTCCCGGACAGGGCCGGGGAGCTGTTTTTT. Its translation is CASSLNLPDRAGELFF.

CDR3 region: CASGLVPEGINEQYF. The CDR3 DNA is TGTGCTAGTGGTTTGGTACCAGAGGGAATTAACGAGCAGTACTTC. This chain links TRBV12-5 with TRBJ2-7; D is perhaps TRBD2 (5 bases). Germline-derived CDR1 and CDR2 are LGHNT and FRNRAP. This CDR3 contains 15 residues. V lost 0 bases and J lost 5, with 14 bases in between.

The genes are TRBV11-2 and TRBJ2-7; D may be TRBD1 (6 bases). Germline values: CDR1 SGHAT, CDR2 FQNNGV. The CDR3 contains 13 residues. With 5 bases removed from V and 2 bases from J, the gap between germline ends came to 10 bases. CDR3 coding DNA: TGTGCCAGCAGCGGGACATATCCCTACGAGCAGTACTTC. It encodes CASSGTYPYEQYF.

This clone has a single count. J is TRBJ1-1 and V is TRBV19; 8 bases fit TRBD1. The V segment lost 7 bases and the J segment 8 bases; nucleotides outside the gene matches: 15. The CDR3 contains 15 residues. Germline V gene sequence: CDR1 LNHDA, CDR2 SQIVND (reference sequence). The CDR3 DNA is TGTGCCAGTACCAGGCTGACCGACAGGGGCGCCGAAGCTTTCTTT. As protein: CASTRLTDRGAEAFF.

This rearrangement joins TRBV7-9 to TRBJ2-7, with 8 bases identical to TRBD2. The CDR3 consists of 17 residues. V was clipped by 5 bases and J by 1 base; unmatched bases: 13. CDR1 is SEHNR and CDR2 is FQNEAQ in the germline V gene (reference sequence). The CDR3 loop is CASSPPRGGLGSYEQYF. CDR3 in DNA: TGTGCCAGCAGCCCCCCTCGGGGGGGCCTGGGATCCTACGAGCAGTACTTC. Using reference TRBV7-9 and TRBJ2-7 for the parts outside the CDR3, the full variable domain is DTGVSQNPRHKITKRGQNVTFRCDPISEHNRLYWYRQTLGQGPEFLTYFQNEAQLEKSRLLSDRFSAERPKGSFSTLEIQRTEQGDSAMYLCASSPPRGGLGSYEQYFGPGTRLTVT.

This clone was found a few times. This chain uses TRBV7-6 with TRBJ2-7; TRBD2 agrees at 13 bases. Germline-derived CDR1 and CDR2 are SGHVS and FNYEAQ. V was clipped by 5 bases and J by 7 bases; unmatched bases: 8. The CDR3 runs 15 residues. CDR3 sequence (DNA): TGTGCCAGCAGCCCCGGACTAGCGGGAGTCCGTGAGCAGTACTTC. This sequence encodes CASSPGLAGVREQYF.

The chain employs TRBV4-1 and TRBJ2-7; D call uncertain. Germline loops: CDR1 MGHRA, CDR2 YSYEKL. This CDR3 has 14 residues. V lost 0 bases and J 1 base, leaving 7 bases between the germline ends. The CDR3 nucleotides read TGCGCCAGCAGCCAAGATGGGCGGTCCTACGAGCAGTACTTC. Protein sequence: CASSQDGRSYEQYF.

This clone was observed a single time. The chain links TRBV19 to TRBJ2-7, with TRBD2 matching 8 bases. The CDR3 runs 15 residues. V shed 5 bases and J 2 bases; nucleotides not matched to a gene: 8. CDR1 and CDR2 from the germline V gene are LNHDA and SQIVND (reference sequence). CDR3 region: CASSLGERETYEQYF. The CDR3 DNA reads as TGTGCCAGTAGTCTGGGGGAGCGGGAGACCTACGAGCAGTACTTC.

The CDR3 nucleotides are TGTGCCACCAGCGGACAGGGGAACACCGGGGAGCTGTTTTTT. Protein product: CATSGQGNTGELFF. The genes are TRBV15 and TRBJ2-2, with 8 bases fitting TRBD1. Germline-derived CDR1 and CDR2 are LNHNV and YYDKDF (reference sequence). After removal of 5 bases from V and 1 base from J, the junction contained 0 bases not matched to a gene. The CDR3 runs to 14 residues. Full variable domain (rest looked up from reference TRBV15 and TRBJ2-2): DAMVIQNPRYQVTQFGKPVTLSCSQTLNHNVMYWYQQKSSQAPKLLFHYYDKDFNNEADTPDNFQSRRPNTSFCFLDIRSPGLGDTAMYLCATSGQGNTGELFFGEGSRLTVL.

The chain carries TRBV6-5 and TRBJ2-7, with a weak D call TRBD2 (6 bases). Trimming left V 2 bases short and J 0 bases short, with 14 bases between. CDR1 is MNHEY, CDR2 SVGAGI, per germline. The CDR3 is made up of 16 amino acids. CDR3 loop: CASSYAGTGSSYEQYF. The DNA of the CDR3 is TGTGCCAGCAGTTACGCCGGGACTGGAAGCTCCTACGAGCAGTACTTC.